These 7 T cell receptor beta chains were all obtained from the same sample, sequenced in a study of CD8 T cells in ankylosing spondylitis. Study-level results: Blood from ankylosing spondylitis patients appeared to carry a characteristic roughly 8-variant TCR beta motif.

TCRdb reprocessed the 5' RACE reads via MiXCR and lists one record per CDR3 protein. The top ten hold about a fifth of the sample, which has roughly 670,000 distinct CDR3 sequences, under 20% seen once. No antigen is known for these receptors. Sequenced input: blood, either unsorted or a sorted T cell fraction (not recorded which). Source of these receptors: a male donor with ankylosing spondylitis.

This clonotype was seen repeatedly, ten times or more. V gene TRBV12-3 or TRBV12-4 combines with J gene TRBJ1-4, with 7 bases that match TRBD1. This CDR3 has 15 amino acids. V was clipped by 7 bases and J by 7 bases; unmatched bases: 12. CDR3 nucleotide sequence: TGTGCCAGCAATACCGGACGACAGGGTCGTGAAAAACTGTTTTTT. Translated, it gives CASNTGRQGREKLFF.

The chain joins TRBV20-1 to TRBJ2-3, with D perhaps matching TRBD2 (5 bases). The CDR3 is made up of 14 amino acids. Looked up from germline, CDR1 is DFQATT and CDR2 is SNEGSKA (reference sequence). Between the trimmed V and J ends, which lost 3 bases and 2 bases, there was a span of 12 bases. The CDR3 DNA follows: TGCAGTGCTAGGAAAAAGCGGTACACAGATACGCAGTATTTT. It codes for CSARKKRYTDTQYF.

This clonotype was observed a few times. This chain joins TRBV3-1 and TRBJ2-3, with D perhaps TRBD2 (6 bases). Trimming removed 4 bases at V and 2 bases at J, with 25 bases between. The CDR3 covers 19 residues. Looked up from germline, CDR1 is LGHDT and CDR2 is YNNKEL (reference sequence). This CDR3 reads CASSPRWTGARTNTDTQYF. CDR3 sequence (DNA): TGTGCCAGCAGCCCCCGGTGGACGGGAGCCCGCACTAACACAGATACGCAGTATTTT.

The V gene is TRBV20-1, the J gene TRBJ2-7; weak D call: TRBD1 (7 bases). The germline CDR1 and CDR2 sequences are DFQATT and SNEGSKA (reference sequence). CDR3 length: 15 amino acids. V was pared by 0 bases and J by 3 bases, with 15 bases between. CDR3 sequence reads: CSARDGRGVSYEQYF. CDR3 DNA: TGCAGTGCTAGAGATGGCAGGGGGGTCAGCTACGAGCAGTACTTC.

This clonotype was counted between two and nine times. This sequence joins TRBV2 and TRBJ1-2; unclear D gene. Looked up from germline, CDR1 is SNHLY and CDR2 is FYNNEI. The CDR3 contains 14 residues. The V end was cut by 6 bases, the J end by 3 bases, with 14 bases between. CDR3 amino acids: CASSPGWGDYGYTF. Written as DNA, the CDR3 is TGTGCCAGCAGCCCGGGGTGGGGAGACTATGGCTACACCTTC.

The chain recombines TRBV28 with TRBJ1-2, with a possible D match to TRBD1 (5 bases). Germline V gives CDR1 MDHEN, CDR2 SYDVKM. The CDR3 is 14 residues long. The V gene lost 4 bases and the J gene lost 2 bases, with 11 bases spanning the gap. CDR3 in amino acids: CASSSPGRNYGYTF. Here the CDR3 DNA reads TGTGCCAGCAGTTCGCCGGGACGGAACTATGGCTACACCTTC.

The chain couples TRBV6-5 to TRBJ2-7; maybe TRBD1 (6 bases). CDR1 and CDR2 from the germline V gene are MNHEY and SVGAGI. The CDR3 runs to 16 residues. Deletions cut 4 bases from V and 0 bases from J, with 16 bases between. The CDR3 region is CASSSPRDTSSYEQYF. CDR3 DNA sequence: TGTGCCAGCAGTTCCCCCCGGGACACGAGCTCCTACGAGCAGTACTTC.